This T cell receptor beta chain was sequenced in a study of T cells in Graves' hyperthyroidism and ophthalmopathy (dated 2019 in TCRdb). With regard to the full study: Peripheral blood samples were taken at the time of initial diagnosis, prior to any treatment. A discovery cohort of approximately 100 patients, 43 with Graves' ophthalmopathy and more than 55 with stable Graves' hyperthyroidism, was used to find distinguishing TCR V-J signatures. An independent validation cohort of some 18 hyperthyroidism patients and about 16 patients who later progressed to ophthalmopathy tested prospective prediction of ophthalmopathy. The 90 to 100 discovery patients were randomly split 7:3 into training and test sets. In addition, the study compared T-cell repertoires in thyroid tissue and in blood from five to seven Graves' hyperthyroidism patients. Following sampling, methimazole starting at 30 mg daily was given to hyperthyroidism patients, and high-dose intravenous methylprednisolone was given to ophthalmopathy patients. The paper describes TCR Vbeta CDR3 sequencing of around 130 peripheral blood samples, made up of 43 ophthalmopathy patients, around 78 hyperthyroidism patients and 17 progressor patients. Findings and caveats that apply to the study as a whole: A model built on a 13 V-J signature distinguished ophthalmopathy from stable hyperthyroidism, reaching about 89% sensitivity and under 84% specificity in cross-validation and 80%/75% in testing. In validation, progression to ophthalmopathy was predicted by the model with 65% to 71% sensitivity and about 72% specificity, a median of roughly six months before onset. Most expanded thyroid clonotypes (frequency above 0.001) were also detected in blood, a finding suggesting that blood repertoires may reflect thyroid immune responses. No statistical method was used to set the sample size in advance, and investigators knew the group allocation.

The TCR beta CDR3 regions were amplified from the RNA transcripts. For the first round of RT-PCR on the TCR CDR3, the HTBI primer set was used together with the Qiagen OneStep RT-PCR kit. Libraries were constructed in a second round of multiplex PCR, after which size selection and purification were carried out. Libraries were sequenced paired-end with 100 bp reads on an Illumina HiSeq2000. The authors' pipeline ran thus. SOAPnuke was used to process the raw data, with reads discarded if the reads contained adapters or uncalled bases, had a mean Phred below 15, or lacked an exact constant-primer or identifier match. High-quality paired reads were merged using COPE v1.2.5, and each unique nucleotide sequence was defined as a clonotype. MiTCR v1.1 was used to align clonotypes to the IMGT TRBV, TRBD and TRBJ reference segments. Analysis was restricted to V-J combinations with a frequency above 0.0001, which covered about 99% of repertoires. A TCS score was defined as the ratio between F50 (clonal expansion) and ExV (chaos), using BLOSUM62-based TCRdist between CDR3 peptides within each V-J. Welch's t-statistics and random forest reduced 514 V-J features to roughly 13, which were used in a naive Bayes classifier (R e1071). Using fastp at Q25 and MiXCR, TCRdb reprocessed the public reads and kept productive beta chains. Duplicate CDR3 protein sequences are folded into a single record with the most common DNA and genes. Clone size and V and J calls follow TCRdb, not the original study. The sample yields hundreds of thousands of distinct CDR3 sequences; approximately 14% were counted once. More than 8.5% of the sample goes to the ten largest clones.

A note on this clonotype: The clone's antigen remains unknown. No much larger clonotype is one base removed from it; base qualities were not supplied.

Graves' hyperthyroidism was defined as stable when no progression to ophthalmopathy occurred over 18 months of follow-up. Hyperthyroidism patients were aged 18 to 65 years and newly diagnosed, with disease duration of less than 2 months. Patients with uncontrolled infections, other autoimmune diseases, pregnancy or lactation were excluded. Clinical symptoms, serum thyroxine and TRAb, thyroid ultrasound, and orbital computed tomography formed the basis for the diagnoses. PBMCs were isolated from about 9.2 ml of fresh peripheral blood by Ficoll-Paque density gradient centrifugation. Total RNA was extracted with Trizol reagent, and quality was checked on an Agilent 2100 Bioanalyzer. From the germline V gene (reference sequence), CDR1 is GTSNPN and CDR2 is SVGIG. The CDR3 starts with the cysteine, ends with the phenylalanine, and has 15 residues. The sequence is cut down to CDR3 DNA, 45 bases in frame from base 1. V lost 8 bases and J lost 3 bases, and the count of bases not matched to a germline gene is 9.

Recombination joined TRBV30 with TRBJ2-1; TRBD2 fits 11 bases in the junction. This receptor was taken from a woman in her late teens or twenties with Graves' hyperthyroidism. The sequenced material came from blood. The bases are TGTGCCGCTACAGGGGGACTAGCGGTCTACAATGAGCAGTTCTTC. Protein translation: CAATGGLAVYNEQFF.